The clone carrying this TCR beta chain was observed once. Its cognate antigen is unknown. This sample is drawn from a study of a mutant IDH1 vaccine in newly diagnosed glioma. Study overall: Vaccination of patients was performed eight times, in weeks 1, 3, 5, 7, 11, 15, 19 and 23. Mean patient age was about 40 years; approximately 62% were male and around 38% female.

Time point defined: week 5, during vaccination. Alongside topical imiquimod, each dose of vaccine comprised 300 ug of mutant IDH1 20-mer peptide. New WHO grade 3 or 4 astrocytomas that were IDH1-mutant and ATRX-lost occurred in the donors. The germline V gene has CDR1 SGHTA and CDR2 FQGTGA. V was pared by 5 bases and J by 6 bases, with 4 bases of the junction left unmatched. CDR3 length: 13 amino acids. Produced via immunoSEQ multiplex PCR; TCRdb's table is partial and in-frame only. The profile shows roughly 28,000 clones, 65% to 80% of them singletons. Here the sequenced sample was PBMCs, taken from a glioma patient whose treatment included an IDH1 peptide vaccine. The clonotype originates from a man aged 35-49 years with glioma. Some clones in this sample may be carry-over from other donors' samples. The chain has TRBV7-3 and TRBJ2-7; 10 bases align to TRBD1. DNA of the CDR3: TGTGCCAGCAGCCCGGGACAGGGGAGCGAGCAGTACTTC. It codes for CASSPGQGSEQYF. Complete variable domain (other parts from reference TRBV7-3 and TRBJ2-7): GAGVSQTPSNKVTEKGKYVELRCDPISGHTALYWYRQSLGQGPEFLIYFQGTGAADDSGLPNDRFFAVRPEGSVSTLKIQRTERGDSAVYLCASSPGQGSEQYFGPGTRLTVT.